This T cell receptor beta chain was captured by sequencing in a study of blood T cells in healthy people across ages (dated by TCRdb to between 2014 and 2017). Context from the whole study: In model experiments, template switching captured roughly one uniquely barcoded TCR beta cDNA molecule for every two T cells. Using deep sequencing normalized with unique cDNA molecular identifiers, the study measured how TCR beta repertoire diversity changes with age. The donors were split into four age groups: young (average approximately 16 years), middle-aged (around 37), aged (roughly 60) and long-lived (approximately 80). To avoid experimental bias, donors of different ages were distributed randomly across sequencing lanes. Two additional independent replicas of 1 million unique cDNA reads from the same blood draw were analyzed for two donors (one aged 18 to 30 and one aged 80 or older). Broader findings and caveats from the paper: As age increased, observed TCR beta diversity per million T cells dropped in a roughly linear way, and a significant reduction was already evident by age about 40. Observed TCR beta diversity correlated strongly with the percentage of naive T cells measured by flow cytometry. The long-lived group showed more naive CD4+ T cells, fewer expanded clones and increased TCR diversity than the aged group, suggesting age selection. Donor CMV infection status was unknown, potentially confounding age-related changes in expanded clonotypes. Estimates of total diversity based on one million sequenced T cells were considered lower bounds and underestimates. Conclusive comparison of naive and antigen-experienced compartments was prevented by the profiling of bulk unsorted PBMCs.

The donors were some 36 Caucasian individuals from Russia, aged roughly 6 to 95 years, who were systemically healthy. Ten milliliters of peripheral blood were drawn from each donor into EDTA-treated Vacutainer tubes. Ficoll-Paque density-gradient centrifugation was used to isolate PBMCs, with at least 7 million per sample. Total RNA was extracted from PBMCs with Trizol reagent, with at least 5.5 micrograms obtained per sample. For every donor, flow cytometry on a PBMC aliquot measured the percentage of naive CD45RAhigh/CD27high T cells. At the junction V is shortened by 3 bases and J by 6 bases; bases outside the gene matches: 10. The CDR3 covers 16 residues, taking in both the cysteine and the phenylalanine. Here the CDR3 DNA is all that survives: 48 bases in frame from base 1. CDR1 and CDR2, per the germline V gene, are ENHRY and SYGVKD. The library was produced with 5' RACE. The sample was run on an Illumina HiSeq 2500. The second PCR ran for about 7 to 11 cycles and used a J-beta primer mix along with a sample-barcoded 5' primer. A template-switch 5' adaptor carrying 12 random nucleotides introduced a unique molecular identifier onto each TCR beta cDNA molecule. Each sample yielded at least 2.5 million CDR3-containing paired-end reads. The Mint cDNA synthesis kit, primed by a TRBC-specific oligonucleotide, was used to synthesize first-strand cDNA from all RNA. After uracil-DNA glycosylase treatment, a first 18-cycle PCR used universal primers M1SS and BC2_uni_R on all cDNA. The authors processed their data as follows. For normalization, 1 million high-quality reads were randomly selected from each sample, with every read carrying a distinct molecular identifier. Reads sharing molecular identifiers were discarded rather than binned into consensus sequences. MiTCR, run with a Q25 quality threshold and the strictest error-elimination algorithm, handled CDR3 identification, clonotype clustering and error correction. A nonparametric unseen species model using Euler transformation provided a lower-bound estimate of total TCR beta diversity. The public sequencing data were trimmed at Q25 with fastp and processed into clonotypes with MiXCR by TCRdb, which kept only in-frame beta chains. Every entry covers one CDR3 protein and lists the most common genes and DNA from its rows. The V and J calls, along with clone size, are taken from TCRdb and not from the paper's own processing. The sample records about 800,000 distinct CDR3 sequences, 58% of which are singletons. The top ten constitute roughly 22% of the sample.

This clonotype has a handful of counts. Its cognate antigen has yet to be identified. Base qualities are not provided; no much larger clone lies one nucleotide away. This receptor was taken from a man aged 30 to 45 in good health. The sequence links TRBV10-3 to TRBJ2-1; TRBD2 lines up with 8 middle nucleotides. The sequencing input was blood. The DNA reads TGTGCCATCAGTGACTTGGGCGGGAGGTATGCCAATGAGCAGTTCTTC. Its coded protein is CAISDLGGRYANEQFF.